This entry lists 25 T cell receptor beta chains sequenced from one sample in a study of T cell repertoires in cytomegalovirus infection. Each CDR3 protein gets one entry after TCRdb re-called the reads with MiXCR. The repertoire holds around 170,000 distinct CDR3 sequences, with about a sixth as singletons. The sequenced sample was CD8+ T cells from PBMCs. The receptors were sampled from a human donor in good health (CMV status not recorded). Some clones in this sample may be carry-over from other donors' samples.

The CDR3 DNA reads as TGCAGCGTTGACCCGTTCACCCCCGGGCCGAACACTGAAGCTTTCTTT. This gives the protein CSVDPFTPGPNTEAFF. The chain combines TRBV29-1 with TRBJ1-1; no firm D call. CDR1 SQVTM and CDR2 ANQGSEA come from the germline V gene. V lost 3 bases and J 1 base, leaving 18 bases between the germline ends. CDR3 length: 16 amino acids.

This clonotype was recorded a few times. The chain recombines TRBV12-3 or TRBV12-4 with TRBJ1-1; 10 bases agree with TRBD1. J lost 4 bases, V lost 6 bases, and 8 bases had no gene match. The length of the CDR3 is 15 residues. The CDR3 DNA reads as TGTGCCAGCAGCTTAACACGGACAGGGGGCACTGAAGCTTTCTTT. It translates to CASSLTRTGGTEAFF.

This clonotype was counted between two and nine times. The chain employs TRBV20-1 and TRBJ2-7; D ambiguous. Germline V gene sequence: CDR1 DFQATT, CDR2 SNEGSKA (reference sequence). Trimming shortened V by 3 bases and J by 0 bases, and 9 bases separated the two germline ends. The CDR3 consists of 13 residues. The CDR3 region is CSARSQTSYEQYF. In DNA form, the CDR3 reads TGCAGTGCTAGGTCGCAGACCTCCTACGAGCAGTACTTC.

This clonotype was counted a few times. The CDR3 bases are TGTGCCAGCAGTTTATGGGGGCTATCAGGCAATGAGCAGTTCTTC. Translation gives CASSLWGLSGNEQFF. The chain carries TRBV28 and TRBJ2-1; possible D gene TRBD1, 5 bases. Germline lookup yields CDR1 MDHEN and CDR2 SYDVKM. The ends were cut back, 0 bases at V and 6 bases at J, with 12 bases in the middle. The CDR3 runs to 15 residues.

This clonotype turned up a few times. The V gene is TRBV19, the J gene TRBJ2-7, with 7 bases fitting TRBD1. V was clipped by 5 bases and J by 9 bases; unmatched bases: 10. This CDR3 is 13 amino acids long. CDR1 is LNHDA, CDR2 SQIVND, per germline (reference sequence). The CDR3 DNA is TGTGCCAGTAGTCCGCGACTCCGGGACAGGCAGTACTTC. This sequence encodes CASSPRLRDRQYF.

This clonotype was counted many times. Mismatch with germline at one junction end may stem from a read error. The chain recombines TRBV7-9 with TRBJ2-1; no definite D call. Germline V gene sequence: CDR1 SEHNR, CDR2 FQNEAQ (reference sequence). The CDR3 length is 12 residues. CDR3 sequence (DNA): TGTGCCAGCAGTTTAGACGGCAATGAGCAGTTCTTC. This sequence encodes CASSLDGNEQFF. Together with reference TRBV7-9 and TRBJ2-1, the CDR3 gives the full variable domain: DTGVSQNPRHKITKRGQNVTFRCDPISEHNRLYWYRQTLGQGPEFLTYFQNEAQLEKSRLLSDRFSAERPKGSFSTLEIQRTEQGDSAMYLCASSLDGNEQFFGPGTRLTVL.

This clonotype was found once. The chain carries TRBV5-6 and TRBJ2-7, with 9 bases lining up with TRBD2. CDR1 SGHDT and CDR2 YYEEEE come from the germline V gene. This CDR3 region has 15 residues. After removal of 3 bases from V and 4 bases from J, the junction contained 8 bases not matched to a gene. The DNA of the CDR3 is TGTGCCAGCAGCTCCGGCGGGAGGGCCCATTACGAGCAGTACTTC. Encoded protein: CASSSGGRAHYEQYF. Using reference TRBV5-6 and TRBJ2-7 for the parts outside the CDR3, the full variable domain is DAGVTQSPTHLIKTRGQQVTLRCSPKSGHDTVSWYQQALGQGPQFIFQYYEEEERQRGNFPDRFSGHQFPNYSSELNVNALLLGDSALYLCASSSGGRAHYEQYFGPGTRLTVT.

The CDR3 is CASFRQGTYNEQFF. In nucleotides, the CDR3 is TGTGCCAGCTTTCGACAGGGAACCTACAATGAGCAGTTCTTC. The chain links TRBV5-6 to TRBJ2-1, with 7 bases fitting TRBD1. CDR3 length equals 14 residues. The germline CDR1 and CDR2 sequences are SGHDT and YYEEEE. V lost 7 bases and J lost 2; bases outside the gene matches: 6.

This clonotype was seen only a few times. This sequence joins TRBV7-2 and TRBJ2-3; TRBD2 agrees at 12 bases. V shed 4 bases, J shed 4 bases, and the junction held 6 bases outside the gene matches. CDR3 size: 16 residues. Germline CDR1 is SGHTA and CDR2 is FQGNSA. The CDR3 is CASSSQTSGGPDTQYF. Here the CDR3 DNA reads TGTGCCAGCAGCTCGCAGACTAGCGGGGGCCCAGATACGCAGTATTTT.

This clonotype was found a few times. This rearrangement joins TRBV28 to TRBJ1-1; the D is unclear. CDR3 length: 15 amino acids. V gave up 1 base and J gave up 0 bases, with 9 bases separating them. CDR1 is MDHEN, CDR2 SYDVKM, per germline. The CDR3 region has the DNA TGTGCCAGCAGTTTATTGTACAGCATGAACACTGAAGCTTTCTTT. Translated, it gives CASSLLYSMNTEAFF.

This clonotype was seen more than once but under ten times. J is TRBJ2-1 and V is TRBV2, with unresolved D. The germline gives CDR1 SNHLY, CDR2 FYNNEI. V was cut by 7 bases and J by 4 bases, with 8 bases left in between. The CDR3 is 12 residues long. CDR3 coding DNA: TGTGCCAGCAAGGGCGGATACAATGAGCAGTTCTTC. This gives the protein CASKGGYNEQFF.

This clonotype was seen more than once but under ten times. V usage is TRBV28 and J usage is TRBJ2-7, with D tentatively TRBD2 (5 bases). This CDR3 is built from 13 residues. Trimming took 5 bases from V and 2 from J, leaving 10 bases between them. From germline, CDR1 is MDHEN and CDR2 SYDVKM. CDR3 nucleotide sequence: TGTGCCAGCAGTCCCGGGGTAGCCTACGAGCAGTACTTC. This encodes CASSPGVAYEQYF.

In its sample, this clonotype was seen a few times. This rearrangement joins TRBV3-1 to TRBJ2-2; TRBD2 matches at 12 bases. The CDR3 consists of 17 residues. Germline-derived CDR1 and CDR2 are LGHDT and YNNKEL (reference sequence). The V and J ends lost 4 bases and 6 bases, in that order; junction bases with no gene match: 9. CDR3 DNA sequence: TGTGCCAGCAGCCTCCTCAGACTAGCGGGAGTTTCCGGGGAGCTGTTTTTT. It specifies CASSLLRLAGVSGELFF.

This clonotype showed up just a few times. This sequence joins TRBV11-2 and TRBJ2-2; D is perhaps TRBD1 (6 bases). Trimming stripped 5 bases from V and 7 bases from J, with 20 bases between. In germline, CDR1 is SGHAT, CDR2 FQNNGV. This CDR3 is built from 16 residues. The CDR3, as DNA: TGTGCCAGCAGCCGCAGGGGCTGGGGTTTGGACGGGGAGCTGTTTTTT. Residues: CASSRRGWGLDGELFF.

This clonotype has a count of ten or more. This chain connects TRBV10-3 to TRBJ1-2, with a tentative D call TRBD1 (6 bases). Germline CDR1 is ENHRY and CDR2 is SYGVKD. With 8 bases removed from V and 5 bases from J, the gap between germline ends came to 36 bases. The CDR3 runs 20 residues. The CDR3 sequence: CAIGMRVPEGDRKDYYGYTF. The CDR3 bases are TGTGCCATCGGAATGAGAGTGCCCGAGGGAGACAGGAAGGATTATTATGGCTACACCTTC.

This clonotype came up a few times. The V and J genes are TRBV12-3 or TRBV12-4 and TRBJ2-1; 15 nucleotides agree with TRBD2. The CDR3 covers 15 residues. V lost 5 bases to trimming and J lost 8 bases; unmatched junction nucleotides: 4. CDR3 in amino acids: CASSPGLAGGHEQFF. The CDR3 region has the DNA TGTGCCAGCAGTCCGGGACTAGCGGGGGGCCATGAGCAGTTCTTC.

About this clonotype: This is likely a read error, given that the CDR3 carries no conserved phenylalanine or tryptophan at its end. This rearrangement joins TRBV20-1 to TRBJ2-7, with D possibly TRBD2 on 6 matching bases. Germline V CDR1 and CDR2: DFQATT, SNEGSKA (reference sequence). Trimming stripped 3 bases from V and 3 bases from J, with 12 bases between. This CDR3 has 13 amino acids. The CDR3 loop reads CSARTRSDYEQYL. The DNA for the CDR3 is TGCAGTGCTAGGACTAGATCCGACTACGAGCAGTACTTG.

This clonotype was observed many times. The V call is TRBV7-2, the J call TRBJ1-2; D call uncertain. CDR1 is SGHTA, CDR2 FQGNSA, per germline. Trimming took off 1 base at V and 6 bases at J, with 9 bases between the two ends. The CDR3 totals 13 residues. The CDR3 DNA follows: TGTGCCAGCAGCTTAGGACTCGGGGATGGCTACACCTTC. It codes for CASSLGLGDGYTF. The full variable domain, with the rest looked up from reference TRBV7-2 and TRBJ1-2, is GAGVSQSPSNKVTEKGKDVELRCDPISGHTALYWYRQSLGQGLEFLIYFQGNSAPDKSGLPSDRFSAERTGGSVSTLTIQRTQQEDSAVYLCASSLGLGDGYTFGSGTRLTVV.

The chain recombines TRBV11-3 with TRBJ2-7; 10 bases are shared with TRBD2. Losses at the gene ends were 7 bases for V and 4 bases for J; bases not matched to a gene: 10. This CDR3 region has 15 residues. Germline-derived CDR1 and CDR2 are SGHNT and YENEEA. The CDR3 sequence is CASNPPGLAPYEQYF. The CDR3 DNA follows: TGTGCCAGCAACCCACCGGGACTAGCGCCTTACGAGCAGTACTTC.

The J gene is TRBJ2-2, the V gene TRBV6-5, with D unclear. This CDR3 is built from 16 residues. The V and J ends lost 3 bases and 7 bases respectively, with 18 bases between them. Germline V gene data show CDR1 as MNHEY and CDR2 as SVGAGI. Here the CDR3 reads CASSYSTGSVGGELFF. The CDR3 DNA sequence: TGTGCCAGCAGTTATTCGACTGGCTCAGTTGGCGGGGAGCTGTTTTTT.

The DNA of the CDR3 is TGTGCCAGCAGCCACGGACTAGCGCAACAAGAGACCCAGTACTTC. Translated, it gives CASSHGLAQQETQYF. The chain is built from TRBV7-2 and TRBJ2-5; 9 bases match TRBD2. This CDR3 is 15 amino acids long. Germline CDR1 SGHTA, CDR2 FQGNSA. V gave up 5 bases and J gave up 2 bases; unmatched junction bases: 6.

This chain links TRBV15 with TRBJ2-2; 7 nucleotides match TRBD1. The CDR3 extends over 14 amino acids. Germline lookup yields CDR1 LNHNV and CDR2 YYDKDF (reference sequence). V was clipped by 3 bases and J by 5 bases; unmatched bases: 3. The CDR3 DNA is TGTGCCACCAGCAGCACGGACAGGACCGGGGAGCTGTTTTTT. It specifies CATSSTDRTGELFF.

V gene TRBV12-3 or TRBV12-4 combines with J gene TRBJ1-2, with D possibly TRBD1 on 6 matching bases. V was shortened by 6 bases and J by 5 bases, with 10 bases between the two germline ends. The CDR3 is made up of 12 amino acids. This CDR3 is CASSQGTYGYTF. In DNA form, the CDR3 reads TGTGCCAGCAGCCAGGGGACGTATGGCTACACCTTC.

The chain is built from TRBV13 and TRBJ1-2; D not certain. Trimming shortened V by 4 bases and J by 8 bases, and 14 bases separated the two germline ends. Germline assignment: CDR1 PRHDT and CDR2 FYEKMQ (reference sequence). This CDR3 has 13 residues. This CDR3 is CASSSGSLTGYTF. The CDR3 coding sequence is TGTGCCAGCAGCTCCGGGTCCCTGACGGGCTACACCTTC.

The chain is built from TRBV2 and TRBJ2-1; 9 bases map to TRBD1. The germline gives CDR1 SNHLY, CDR2 FYNNEI. V dropped 6 bases and J dropped 5; count of bases not matched to a gene: 5. The CDR3 has 14 amino acids. CDR3 protein: CASSGTGINNEQFF. In DNA form, the CDR3 reads TGTGCCAGCAGCGGGACAGGGATTAACAATGAGCAGTTCTTC.